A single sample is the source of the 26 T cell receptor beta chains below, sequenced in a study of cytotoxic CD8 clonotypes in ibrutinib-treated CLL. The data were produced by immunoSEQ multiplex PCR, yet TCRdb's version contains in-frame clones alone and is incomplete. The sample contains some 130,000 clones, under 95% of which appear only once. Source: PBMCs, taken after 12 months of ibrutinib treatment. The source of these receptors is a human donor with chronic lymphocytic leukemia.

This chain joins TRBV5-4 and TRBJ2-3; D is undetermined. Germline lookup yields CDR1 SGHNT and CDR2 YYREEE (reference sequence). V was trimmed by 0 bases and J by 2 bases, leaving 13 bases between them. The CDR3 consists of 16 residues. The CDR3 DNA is TGTGCCAGCAGCTTGGACCAGGACCACCACACAGATACGCAGTATTTT. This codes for CASSLDQDHHTDTQYF.

The CDR3 region is CASSQEWTGGNEQFF. The CDR3 DNA reads TGCGCCAGCAGCCAAGAATGGACAGGCGGTAATGAGCAGTTCTTC. J is TRBJ2-1 and V is TRBV4-1; TRBD1 matches at 7 bases. The CDR3 totals 15 residues. The J segment lost 7 bases and the V segment lost 0 bases, leaving 6 bases of the junction unmatched. From germline, CDR1 is MGHRA and CDR2 YSYEKL.

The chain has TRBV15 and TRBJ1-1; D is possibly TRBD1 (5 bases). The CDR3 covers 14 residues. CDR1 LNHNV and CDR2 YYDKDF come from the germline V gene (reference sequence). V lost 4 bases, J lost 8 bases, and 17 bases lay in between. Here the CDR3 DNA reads TGTGCCACCAGCACGTTAAAGCCACGACAGGAAGCTTTCTTT. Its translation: CATSTLKPRQEAFF.

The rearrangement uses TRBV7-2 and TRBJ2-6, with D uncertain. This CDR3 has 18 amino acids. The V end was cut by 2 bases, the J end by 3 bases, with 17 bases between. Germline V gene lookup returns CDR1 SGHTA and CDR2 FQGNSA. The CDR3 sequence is CASSLYFRAPDGANVLTF. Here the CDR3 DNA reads TGTGCCAGCAGCTTATACTTTAGGGCACCTGATGGGGCCAACGTCCTGACTTTC.

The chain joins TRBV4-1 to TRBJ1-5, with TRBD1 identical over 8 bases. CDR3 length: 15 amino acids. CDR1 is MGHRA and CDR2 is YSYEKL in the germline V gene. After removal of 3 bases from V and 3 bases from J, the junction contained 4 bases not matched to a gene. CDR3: CASSQETGDNQPQHF. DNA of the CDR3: TGCGCCAGCAGCCAGGAGACAGGGGACAATCAGCCCCAGCATTTT.

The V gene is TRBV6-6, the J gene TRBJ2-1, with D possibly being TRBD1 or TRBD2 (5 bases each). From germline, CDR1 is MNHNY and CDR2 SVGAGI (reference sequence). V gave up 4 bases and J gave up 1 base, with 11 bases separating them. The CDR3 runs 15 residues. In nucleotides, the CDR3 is TGTGCCAGCAGTTTGAGGGGCCGGTCCTACAATGAGCAGTTCTTC. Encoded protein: CASSLRGRSYNEQFF.

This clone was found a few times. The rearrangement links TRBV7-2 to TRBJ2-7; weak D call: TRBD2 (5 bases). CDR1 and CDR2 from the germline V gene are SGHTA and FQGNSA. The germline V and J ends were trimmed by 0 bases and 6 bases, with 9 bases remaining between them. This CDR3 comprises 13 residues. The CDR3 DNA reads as TGTGCCAGCAGCTTAGCGAGGGAGTTCGAGCAGTACTTC. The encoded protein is CASSLAREFEQYF.

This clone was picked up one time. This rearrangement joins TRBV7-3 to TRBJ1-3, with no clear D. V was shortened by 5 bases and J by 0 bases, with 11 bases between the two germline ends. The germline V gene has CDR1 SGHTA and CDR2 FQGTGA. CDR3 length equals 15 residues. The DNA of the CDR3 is TGTGCCAGCAGCAGAACGGGAACCTCTGGAAACACCATATATTTT. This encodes CASSRTGTSGNTIYF.

CDR3 coding DNA: TGTGCCAGCAGCGTAGCTGGGACAGGGGGTCGAGATACGCAGTATTTT. Translating gives CASSVAGTGGRDTQYF. This chain joins TRBV9 and TRBJ2-3, with 11 bases matching TRBD1. After removal of 0 bases from V and 5 bases from J, the junction contained 5 bases not matched to a gene. The germline CDR1 and CDR2 sequences are SGDLS and YYNGEE. This CDR3 is 16 amino acids long.

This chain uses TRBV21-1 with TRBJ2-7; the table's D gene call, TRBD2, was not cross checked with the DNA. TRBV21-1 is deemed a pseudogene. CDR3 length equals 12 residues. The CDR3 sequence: CASSKVTNGGYF. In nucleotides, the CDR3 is TGTGCCAGCAGCAAAGTTACGAACGGGGGGTACTTC.

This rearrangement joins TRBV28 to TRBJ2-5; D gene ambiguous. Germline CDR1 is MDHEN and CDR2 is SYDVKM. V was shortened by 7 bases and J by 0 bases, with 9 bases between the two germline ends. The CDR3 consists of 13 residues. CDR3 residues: CASNGPNQETQYF. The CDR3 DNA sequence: TGTGCCAGCAACGGGCCCAACCAAGAGACCCAGTACTTC.

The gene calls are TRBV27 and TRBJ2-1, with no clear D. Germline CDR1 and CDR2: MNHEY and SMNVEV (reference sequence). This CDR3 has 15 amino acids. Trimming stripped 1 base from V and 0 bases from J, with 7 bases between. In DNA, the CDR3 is TGTGCCAGCAGTTTATATTCGAGCTCCTACAATGAGCAGTTCTTC. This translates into CASSLYSSSYNEQFF.

Here the CDR3 DNA reads TGTGCCAGCAGCGTCTTCGATGAGCAGTTCTTC. Residues: CASSVFDEQFF. The J gene is TRBJ2-1, the V gene TRBV9, with D unclear. Trimming took off 2 bases at V and 8 bases at J, with 5 bases between the two ends. Germline CDR1 and CDR2: SGDLS and YYNGEE. The CDR3 sequence is 11 residues long.

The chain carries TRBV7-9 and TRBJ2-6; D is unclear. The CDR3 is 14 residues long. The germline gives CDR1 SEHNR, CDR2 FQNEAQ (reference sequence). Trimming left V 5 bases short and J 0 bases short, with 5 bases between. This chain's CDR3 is CASSPVSGANVLTF. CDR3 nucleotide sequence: TGTGCCAGCAGCCCGGTCTCTGGGGCCAACGTCCTGACTTTC.

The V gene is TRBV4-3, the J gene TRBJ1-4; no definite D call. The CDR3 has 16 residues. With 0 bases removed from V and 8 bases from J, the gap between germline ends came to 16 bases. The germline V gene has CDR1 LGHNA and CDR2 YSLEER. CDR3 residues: CASSQEPWVREEKLFF. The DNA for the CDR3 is TGCGCCAGCAGCCAAGAACCCTGGGTCAGAGAAGAAAAACTGTTTTTT.

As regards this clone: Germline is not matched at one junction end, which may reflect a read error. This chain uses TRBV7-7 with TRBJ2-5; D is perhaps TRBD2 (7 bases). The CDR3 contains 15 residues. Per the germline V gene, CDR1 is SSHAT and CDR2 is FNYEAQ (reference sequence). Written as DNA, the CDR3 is TGTGCTAGCAGCTTCGGGGAGGGGGACCAAGAGACCCAGTACTTC. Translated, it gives CASSFGEGDQETQYF.

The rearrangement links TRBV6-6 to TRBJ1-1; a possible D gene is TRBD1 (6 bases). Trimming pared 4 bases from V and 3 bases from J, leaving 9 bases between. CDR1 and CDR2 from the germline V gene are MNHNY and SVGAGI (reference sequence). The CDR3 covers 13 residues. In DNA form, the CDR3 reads TGTGCCAGCAGTTTTCGGGGGCACACTGAAGCTTTCTTT. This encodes CASSFRGHTEAFF.

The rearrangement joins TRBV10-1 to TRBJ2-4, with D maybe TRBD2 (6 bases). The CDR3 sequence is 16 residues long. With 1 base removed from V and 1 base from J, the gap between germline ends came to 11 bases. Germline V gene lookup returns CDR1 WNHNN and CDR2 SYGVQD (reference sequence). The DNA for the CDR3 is TGCGCCAGCAGTGAGTTTCCCCGGGGGGCCAAAAACATTCAGTACTTC. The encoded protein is CASSEFPRGAKNIQYF.

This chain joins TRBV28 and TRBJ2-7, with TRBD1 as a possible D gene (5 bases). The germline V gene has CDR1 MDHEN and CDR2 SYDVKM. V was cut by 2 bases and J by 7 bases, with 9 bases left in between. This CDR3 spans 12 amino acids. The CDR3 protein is CASSLTKGEQYF. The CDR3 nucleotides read TGTGCCAGCAGTTTAACCAAGGGGGAGCAGTACTTC.

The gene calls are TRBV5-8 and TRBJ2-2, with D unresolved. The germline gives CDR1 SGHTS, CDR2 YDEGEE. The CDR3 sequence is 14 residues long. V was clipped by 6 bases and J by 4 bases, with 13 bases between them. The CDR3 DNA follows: TGTGCCAGCAACCAATTAGTAGGCACCGGGGAGCTGTTTTTT. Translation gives CASNQLVGTGELFF.

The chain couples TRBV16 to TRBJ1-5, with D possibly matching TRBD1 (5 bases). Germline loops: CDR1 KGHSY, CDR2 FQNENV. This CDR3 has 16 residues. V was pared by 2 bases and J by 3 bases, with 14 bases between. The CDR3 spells CASSQPPGTVNQPQHF. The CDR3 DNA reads TGTGCCAGCAGCCAACCTCCCGGGACGGTCAATCAGCCCCAGCATTTT.

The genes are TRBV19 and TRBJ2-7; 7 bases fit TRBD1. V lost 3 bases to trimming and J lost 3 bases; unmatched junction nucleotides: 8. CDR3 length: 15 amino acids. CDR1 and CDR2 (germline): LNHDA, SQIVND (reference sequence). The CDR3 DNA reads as TGTGCCAGTAGTATGGGGCGCCAGGGGGTCTACGAGCAGTACTTC. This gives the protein CASSMGRQGVYEQYF.

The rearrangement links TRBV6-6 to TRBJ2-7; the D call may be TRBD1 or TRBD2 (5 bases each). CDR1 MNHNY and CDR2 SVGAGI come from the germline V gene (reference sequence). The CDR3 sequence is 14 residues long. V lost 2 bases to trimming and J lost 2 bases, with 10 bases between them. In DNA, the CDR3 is TGTGCCAGCAGTTACGGGGACGGACCCTACGAGCAGTACTTC. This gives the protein CASSYGDGPYEQYF.

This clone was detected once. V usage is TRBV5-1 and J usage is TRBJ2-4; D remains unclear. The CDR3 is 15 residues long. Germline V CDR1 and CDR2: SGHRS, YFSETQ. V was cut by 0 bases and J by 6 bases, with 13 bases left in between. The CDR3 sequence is CASSLGKPVGNIQYF. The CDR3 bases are TGCGCCAGCAGCTTGGGGAAACCCGTGGGAAACATTCAGTACTTC. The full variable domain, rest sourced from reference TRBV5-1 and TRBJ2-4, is KAGVTQTPRYLIKTRGQQVTLSCSPISGHRSVSWYQQTPGQGLQFLFEYFSETQRNKGNFPGRFSGRQFSNSRSEMNVSTLELGDSALYLCASSLGKPVGNIQYFGAGTRLSVL.

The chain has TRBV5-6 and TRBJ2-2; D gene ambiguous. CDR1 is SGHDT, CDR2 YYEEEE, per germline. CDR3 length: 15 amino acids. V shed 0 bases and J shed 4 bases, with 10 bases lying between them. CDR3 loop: CASSLGQASTGELFF. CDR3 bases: TGTGCCAGCAGCTTGGGCCAGGCCAGCACCGGGGAGCTGTTTTTT.

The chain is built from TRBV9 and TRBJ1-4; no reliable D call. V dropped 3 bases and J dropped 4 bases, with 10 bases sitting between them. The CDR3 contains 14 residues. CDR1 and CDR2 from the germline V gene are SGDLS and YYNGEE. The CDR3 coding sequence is TGTGCCAGCAGCGGACCGGGCGTTAATGAAAAACTGTTTTTT. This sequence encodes CASSGPGVNEKLFF. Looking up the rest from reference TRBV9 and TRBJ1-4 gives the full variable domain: DSGVTQTPKHLITATGQRVTLRCSPRSGDLSVYWYQQSLDQGLQFLIQYYNGEERAKGNILERFSAQQFPDLHSELNLSSLELGDSALYFCASSGPGVNEKLFFGSGTQLSVL.